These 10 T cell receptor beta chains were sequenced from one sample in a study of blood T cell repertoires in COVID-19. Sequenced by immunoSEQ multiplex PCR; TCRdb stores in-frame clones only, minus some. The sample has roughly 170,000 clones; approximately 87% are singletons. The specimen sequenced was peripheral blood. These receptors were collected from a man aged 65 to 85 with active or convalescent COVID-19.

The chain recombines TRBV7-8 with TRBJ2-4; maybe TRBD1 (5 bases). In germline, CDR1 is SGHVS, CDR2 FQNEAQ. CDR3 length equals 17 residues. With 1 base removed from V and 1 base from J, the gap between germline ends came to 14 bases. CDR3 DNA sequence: TGTGCCAGCAGCTTAGTTGGACACCTGGGGGCCAAAAACATTCAGTACTTC. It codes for CASSLVGHLGAKNIQYF. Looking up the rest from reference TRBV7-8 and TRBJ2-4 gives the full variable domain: GAGVSQSPRYKVAKRGQDVALRCDPISGHVSLFWYQQALGQGPEFLTYFQNEAQLDKSGLPSDRFFAERPEGSVSTLKIQRTQQEDSAVYLCASSLVGHLGAKNIQYFGAGTRLSVL.

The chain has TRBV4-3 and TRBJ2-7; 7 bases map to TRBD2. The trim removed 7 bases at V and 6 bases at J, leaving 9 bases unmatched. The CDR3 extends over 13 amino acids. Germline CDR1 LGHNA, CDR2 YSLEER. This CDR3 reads CASKVSGTSEQYF. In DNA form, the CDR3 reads TGCGCCAGCAAGGTGAGCGGGACCTCCGAGCAGTACTTC.

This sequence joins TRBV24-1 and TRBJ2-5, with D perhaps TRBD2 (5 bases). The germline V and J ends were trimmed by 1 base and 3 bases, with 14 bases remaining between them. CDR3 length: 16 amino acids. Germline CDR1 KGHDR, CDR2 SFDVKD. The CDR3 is CATSDFLSPGKETQYF. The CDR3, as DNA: TGTGCCACCAGTGATTTTCTGTCCCCGGGGAAAGAGACCCAGTACTTC.

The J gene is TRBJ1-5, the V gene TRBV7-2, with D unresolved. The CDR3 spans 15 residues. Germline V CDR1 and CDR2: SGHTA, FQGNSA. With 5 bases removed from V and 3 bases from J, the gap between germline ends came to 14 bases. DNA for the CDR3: TGTGCCAGCAGCCAGCGGGGAACCCTCAATCAGCCCCAGCATTTT. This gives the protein CASSQRGTLNQPQHF. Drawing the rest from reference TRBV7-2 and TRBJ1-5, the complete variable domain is GAGVSQSPSNKVTEKGKDVELRCDPISGHTALYWYRQSLGQGLEFLIYFQGNSAPDKSGLPSDRFSAERTGGSVSTLTIQRTQQEDSAVYLCASSQRGTLNQPQHFGDGTRLSIL.

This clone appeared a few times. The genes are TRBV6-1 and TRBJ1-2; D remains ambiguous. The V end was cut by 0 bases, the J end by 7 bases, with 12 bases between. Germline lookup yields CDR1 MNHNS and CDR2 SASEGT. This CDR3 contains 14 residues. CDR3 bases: TGTGCCAGCAGTGAAGCAGGGAGGGCTATTGGCTACACCTTC. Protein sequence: CASSEAGRAIGYTF.

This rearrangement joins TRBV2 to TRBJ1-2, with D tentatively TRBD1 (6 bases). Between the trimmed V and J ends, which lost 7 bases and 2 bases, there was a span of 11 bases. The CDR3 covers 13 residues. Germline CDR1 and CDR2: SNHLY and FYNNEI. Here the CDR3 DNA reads TGTGCCAGCAAAGGCCAGGGGAACTATGGCTACACCTTC. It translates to CASKGQGNYGYTF.

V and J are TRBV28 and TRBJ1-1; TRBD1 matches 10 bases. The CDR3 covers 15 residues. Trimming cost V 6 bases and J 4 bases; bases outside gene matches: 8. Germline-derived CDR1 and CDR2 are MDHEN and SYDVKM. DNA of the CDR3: TGTGCCAGCAGCCCCTTGGACAGGGGGGGCACTGAAGCTTTCTTT. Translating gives CASSPLDRGGTEAFF.

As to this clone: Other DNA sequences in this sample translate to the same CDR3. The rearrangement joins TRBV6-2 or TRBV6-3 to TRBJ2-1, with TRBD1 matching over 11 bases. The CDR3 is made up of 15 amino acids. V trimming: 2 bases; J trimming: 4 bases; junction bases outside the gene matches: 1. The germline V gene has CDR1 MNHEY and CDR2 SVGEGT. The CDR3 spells CASSYGTGGYNEQFF. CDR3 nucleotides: TGTGCCAGCAGTTACGGGACAGGGGGATACAATGAGCAGTTCTTC.

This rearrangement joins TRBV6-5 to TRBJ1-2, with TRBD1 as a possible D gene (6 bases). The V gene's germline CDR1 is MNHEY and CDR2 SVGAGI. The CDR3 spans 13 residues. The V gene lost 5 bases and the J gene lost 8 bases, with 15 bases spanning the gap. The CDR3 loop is CASSPRGILGYTF. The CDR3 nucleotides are TGTGCCAGCAGTCCCAGGGGTATCCTCGGCTACACCTTC.

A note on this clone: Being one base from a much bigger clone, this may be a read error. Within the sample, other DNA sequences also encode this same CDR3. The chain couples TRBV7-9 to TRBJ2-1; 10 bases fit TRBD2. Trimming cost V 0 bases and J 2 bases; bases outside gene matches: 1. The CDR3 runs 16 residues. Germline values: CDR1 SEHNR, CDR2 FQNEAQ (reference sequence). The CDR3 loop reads CASSLALAGAYNEQFF. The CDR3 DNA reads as TGTGCCAGCAGCTTAGCGCTAGCGGGGGCCTACAATGAGCAGTTCTTC.